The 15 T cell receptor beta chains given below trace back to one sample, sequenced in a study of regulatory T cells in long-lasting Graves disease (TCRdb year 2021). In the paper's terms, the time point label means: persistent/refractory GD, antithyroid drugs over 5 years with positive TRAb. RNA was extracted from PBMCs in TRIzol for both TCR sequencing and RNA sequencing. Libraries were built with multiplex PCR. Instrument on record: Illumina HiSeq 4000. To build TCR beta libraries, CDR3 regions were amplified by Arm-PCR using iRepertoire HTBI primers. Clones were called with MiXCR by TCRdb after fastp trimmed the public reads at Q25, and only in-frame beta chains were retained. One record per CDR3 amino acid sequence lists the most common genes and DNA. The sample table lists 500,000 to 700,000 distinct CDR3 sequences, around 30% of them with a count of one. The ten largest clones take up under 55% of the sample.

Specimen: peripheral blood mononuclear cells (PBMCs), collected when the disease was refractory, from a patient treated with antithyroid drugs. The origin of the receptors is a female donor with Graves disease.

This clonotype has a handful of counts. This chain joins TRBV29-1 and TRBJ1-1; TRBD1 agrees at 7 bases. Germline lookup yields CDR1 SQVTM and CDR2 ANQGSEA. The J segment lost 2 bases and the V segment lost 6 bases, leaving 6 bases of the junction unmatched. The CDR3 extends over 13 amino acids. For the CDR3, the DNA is TGCAGCGTGGCGACAGGGATTAACACTGAAGCTTTCTTT. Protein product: CSVATGINTEAFF.

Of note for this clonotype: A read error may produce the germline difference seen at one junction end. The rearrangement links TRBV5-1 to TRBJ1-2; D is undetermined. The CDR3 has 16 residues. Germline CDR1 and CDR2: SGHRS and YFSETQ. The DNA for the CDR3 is TGTGCCAGCAGCTTGGCCGGTAATCCTGCTGACTATGGCTACACCTTC. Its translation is CASSLAGNPADYGYTF.

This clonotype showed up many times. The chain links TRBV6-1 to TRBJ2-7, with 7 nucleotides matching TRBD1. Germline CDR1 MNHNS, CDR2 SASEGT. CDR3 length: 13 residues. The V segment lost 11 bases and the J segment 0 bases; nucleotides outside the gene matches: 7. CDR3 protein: CASRGQFSYEQYF. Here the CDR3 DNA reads TGTGCCTCCAGGGGACAGTTCTCCTACGAGCAGTACTTC.

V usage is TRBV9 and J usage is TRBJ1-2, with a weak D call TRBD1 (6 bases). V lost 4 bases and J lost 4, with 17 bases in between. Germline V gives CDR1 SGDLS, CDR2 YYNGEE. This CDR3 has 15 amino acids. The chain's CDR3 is CASSPRGGPLYGYTF. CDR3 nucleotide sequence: TGTGCCAGCAGCCCTCGGGGGGGCCCTCTCTATGGCTACACCTTC.

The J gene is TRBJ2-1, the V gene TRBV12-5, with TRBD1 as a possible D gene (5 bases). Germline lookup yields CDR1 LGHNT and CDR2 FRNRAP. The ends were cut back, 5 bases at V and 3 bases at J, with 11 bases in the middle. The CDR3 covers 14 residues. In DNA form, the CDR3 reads TGTGCTAGTGGTGACGCTAGGGGCTACAATGAGCAGTTCTTC. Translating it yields CASGDARGYNEQFF.

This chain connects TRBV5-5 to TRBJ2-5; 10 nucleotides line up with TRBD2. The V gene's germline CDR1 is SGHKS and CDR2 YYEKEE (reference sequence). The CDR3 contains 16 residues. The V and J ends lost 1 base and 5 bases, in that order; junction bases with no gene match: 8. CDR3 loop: CASSLKFSGGLETQYF. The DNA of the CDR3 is TGTGCCAGCAGCTTGAAGTTTAGCGGGGGGCTTGAGACCCAGTACTTC.

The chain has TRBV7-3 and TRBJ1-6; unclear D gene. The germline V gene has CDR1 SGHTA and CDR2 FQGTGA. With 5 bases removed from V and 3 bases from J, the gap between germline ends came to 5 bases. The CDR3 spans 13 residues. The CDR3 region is CASSPDYNSPLHF. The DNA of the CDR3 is TGTGCCAGCAGCCCCGACTATAATTCACCCCTCCACTTT.

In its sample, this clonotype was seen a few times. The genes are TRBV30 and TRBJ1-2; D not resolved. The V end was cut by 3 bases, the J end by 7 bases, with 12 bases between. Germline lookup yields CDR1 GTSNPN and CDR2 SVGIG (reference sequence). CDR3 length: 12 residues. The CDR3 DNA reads TGTGCCTGGAGCGGGGAAGTCTCTGGCTACACCTTC. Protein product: CAWSGEVSGYTF.

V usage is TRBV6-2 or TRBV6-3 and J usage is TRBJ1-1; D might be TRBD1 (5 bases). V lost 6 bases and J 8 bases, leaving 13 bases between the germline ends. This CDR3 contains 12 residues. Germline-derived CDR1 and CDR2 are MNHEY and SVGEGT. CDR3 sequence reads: CASSHSTAEAFF. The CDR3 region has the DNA TGTGCCAGCAGCCATTCGACAGCGGAAGCTTTCTTT.

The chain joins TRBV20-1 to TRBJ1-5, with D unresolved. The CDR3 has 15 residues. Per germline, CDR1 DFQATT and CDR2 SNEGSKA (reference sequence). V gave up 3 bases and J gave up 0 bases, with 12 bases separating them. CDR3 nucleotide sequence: TGCAGTGCTAGTTCGGGTCGGAGTAGCAATCAGCCCCAGCATTTT. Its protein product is CSASSGRSSNQPQHF.

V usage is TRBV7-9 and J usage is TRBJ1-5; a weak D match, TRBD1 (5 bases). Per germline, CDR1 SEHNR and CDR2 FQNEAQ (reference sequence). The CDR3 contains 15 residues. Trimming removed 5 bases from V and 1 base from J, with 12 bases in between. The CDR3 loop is CASSIGTVSNQPQHF. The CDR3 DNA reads TGTGCCAGCAGCATTGGGACGGTAAGCAATCAGCCCCAGCATTTT.

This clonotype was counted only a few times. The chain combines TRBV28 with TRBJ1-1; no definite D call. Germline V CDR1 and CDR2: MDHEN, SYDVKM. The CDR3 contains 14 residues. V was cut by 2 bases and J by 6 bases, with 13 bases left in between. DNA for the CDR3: TGTGCCAGCAGTTTAAATATTCACGGGTCTGAAGCTTTCTTT. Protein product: CASSLNIHGSEAFF. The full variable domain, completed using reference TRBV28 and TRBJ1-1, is DVKVTQSSRYLVKRTGEKVFLECVQDMDHENMFWYRQDPGLGLRLIYFSYDVKMKEKGDIPEGYSVSREKKERFSLILESASTNQTSMYLCASSLNIHGSEAFFGQGTRLTVV.

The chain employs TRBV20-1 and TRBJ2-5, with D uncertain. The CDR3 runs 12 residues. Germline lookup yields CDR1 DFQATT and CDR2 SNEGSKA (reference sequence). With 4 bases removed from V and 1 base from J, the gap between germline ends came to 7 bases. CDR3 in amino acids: CSAIRFQETQYF. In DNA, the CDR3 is TGCAGTGCTATCAGGTTCCAAGAGACCCAGTACTTC.

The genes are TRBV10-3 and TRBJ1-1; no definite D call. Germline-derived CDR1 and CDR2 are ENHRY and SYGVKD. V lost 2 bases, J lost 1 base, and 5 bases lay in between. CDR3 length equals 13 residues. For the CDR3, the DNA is TGTGCCATCAGTGAGAAGGGGAACACTGAAGCTTTCTTT. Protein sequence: CAISEKGNTEAFF.

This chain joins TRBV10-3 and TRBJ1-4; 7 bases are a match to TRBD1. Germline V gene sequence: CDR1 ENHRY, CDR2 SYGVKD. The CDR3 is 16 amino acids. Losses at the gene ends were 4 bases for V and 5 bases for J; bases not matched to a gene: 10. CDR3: CAISGLLGQRNEKLFF. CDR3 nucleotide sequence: TGTGCCATCAGTGGCCTTTTGGGACAGAGGAATGAAAAACTGTTTTTT.